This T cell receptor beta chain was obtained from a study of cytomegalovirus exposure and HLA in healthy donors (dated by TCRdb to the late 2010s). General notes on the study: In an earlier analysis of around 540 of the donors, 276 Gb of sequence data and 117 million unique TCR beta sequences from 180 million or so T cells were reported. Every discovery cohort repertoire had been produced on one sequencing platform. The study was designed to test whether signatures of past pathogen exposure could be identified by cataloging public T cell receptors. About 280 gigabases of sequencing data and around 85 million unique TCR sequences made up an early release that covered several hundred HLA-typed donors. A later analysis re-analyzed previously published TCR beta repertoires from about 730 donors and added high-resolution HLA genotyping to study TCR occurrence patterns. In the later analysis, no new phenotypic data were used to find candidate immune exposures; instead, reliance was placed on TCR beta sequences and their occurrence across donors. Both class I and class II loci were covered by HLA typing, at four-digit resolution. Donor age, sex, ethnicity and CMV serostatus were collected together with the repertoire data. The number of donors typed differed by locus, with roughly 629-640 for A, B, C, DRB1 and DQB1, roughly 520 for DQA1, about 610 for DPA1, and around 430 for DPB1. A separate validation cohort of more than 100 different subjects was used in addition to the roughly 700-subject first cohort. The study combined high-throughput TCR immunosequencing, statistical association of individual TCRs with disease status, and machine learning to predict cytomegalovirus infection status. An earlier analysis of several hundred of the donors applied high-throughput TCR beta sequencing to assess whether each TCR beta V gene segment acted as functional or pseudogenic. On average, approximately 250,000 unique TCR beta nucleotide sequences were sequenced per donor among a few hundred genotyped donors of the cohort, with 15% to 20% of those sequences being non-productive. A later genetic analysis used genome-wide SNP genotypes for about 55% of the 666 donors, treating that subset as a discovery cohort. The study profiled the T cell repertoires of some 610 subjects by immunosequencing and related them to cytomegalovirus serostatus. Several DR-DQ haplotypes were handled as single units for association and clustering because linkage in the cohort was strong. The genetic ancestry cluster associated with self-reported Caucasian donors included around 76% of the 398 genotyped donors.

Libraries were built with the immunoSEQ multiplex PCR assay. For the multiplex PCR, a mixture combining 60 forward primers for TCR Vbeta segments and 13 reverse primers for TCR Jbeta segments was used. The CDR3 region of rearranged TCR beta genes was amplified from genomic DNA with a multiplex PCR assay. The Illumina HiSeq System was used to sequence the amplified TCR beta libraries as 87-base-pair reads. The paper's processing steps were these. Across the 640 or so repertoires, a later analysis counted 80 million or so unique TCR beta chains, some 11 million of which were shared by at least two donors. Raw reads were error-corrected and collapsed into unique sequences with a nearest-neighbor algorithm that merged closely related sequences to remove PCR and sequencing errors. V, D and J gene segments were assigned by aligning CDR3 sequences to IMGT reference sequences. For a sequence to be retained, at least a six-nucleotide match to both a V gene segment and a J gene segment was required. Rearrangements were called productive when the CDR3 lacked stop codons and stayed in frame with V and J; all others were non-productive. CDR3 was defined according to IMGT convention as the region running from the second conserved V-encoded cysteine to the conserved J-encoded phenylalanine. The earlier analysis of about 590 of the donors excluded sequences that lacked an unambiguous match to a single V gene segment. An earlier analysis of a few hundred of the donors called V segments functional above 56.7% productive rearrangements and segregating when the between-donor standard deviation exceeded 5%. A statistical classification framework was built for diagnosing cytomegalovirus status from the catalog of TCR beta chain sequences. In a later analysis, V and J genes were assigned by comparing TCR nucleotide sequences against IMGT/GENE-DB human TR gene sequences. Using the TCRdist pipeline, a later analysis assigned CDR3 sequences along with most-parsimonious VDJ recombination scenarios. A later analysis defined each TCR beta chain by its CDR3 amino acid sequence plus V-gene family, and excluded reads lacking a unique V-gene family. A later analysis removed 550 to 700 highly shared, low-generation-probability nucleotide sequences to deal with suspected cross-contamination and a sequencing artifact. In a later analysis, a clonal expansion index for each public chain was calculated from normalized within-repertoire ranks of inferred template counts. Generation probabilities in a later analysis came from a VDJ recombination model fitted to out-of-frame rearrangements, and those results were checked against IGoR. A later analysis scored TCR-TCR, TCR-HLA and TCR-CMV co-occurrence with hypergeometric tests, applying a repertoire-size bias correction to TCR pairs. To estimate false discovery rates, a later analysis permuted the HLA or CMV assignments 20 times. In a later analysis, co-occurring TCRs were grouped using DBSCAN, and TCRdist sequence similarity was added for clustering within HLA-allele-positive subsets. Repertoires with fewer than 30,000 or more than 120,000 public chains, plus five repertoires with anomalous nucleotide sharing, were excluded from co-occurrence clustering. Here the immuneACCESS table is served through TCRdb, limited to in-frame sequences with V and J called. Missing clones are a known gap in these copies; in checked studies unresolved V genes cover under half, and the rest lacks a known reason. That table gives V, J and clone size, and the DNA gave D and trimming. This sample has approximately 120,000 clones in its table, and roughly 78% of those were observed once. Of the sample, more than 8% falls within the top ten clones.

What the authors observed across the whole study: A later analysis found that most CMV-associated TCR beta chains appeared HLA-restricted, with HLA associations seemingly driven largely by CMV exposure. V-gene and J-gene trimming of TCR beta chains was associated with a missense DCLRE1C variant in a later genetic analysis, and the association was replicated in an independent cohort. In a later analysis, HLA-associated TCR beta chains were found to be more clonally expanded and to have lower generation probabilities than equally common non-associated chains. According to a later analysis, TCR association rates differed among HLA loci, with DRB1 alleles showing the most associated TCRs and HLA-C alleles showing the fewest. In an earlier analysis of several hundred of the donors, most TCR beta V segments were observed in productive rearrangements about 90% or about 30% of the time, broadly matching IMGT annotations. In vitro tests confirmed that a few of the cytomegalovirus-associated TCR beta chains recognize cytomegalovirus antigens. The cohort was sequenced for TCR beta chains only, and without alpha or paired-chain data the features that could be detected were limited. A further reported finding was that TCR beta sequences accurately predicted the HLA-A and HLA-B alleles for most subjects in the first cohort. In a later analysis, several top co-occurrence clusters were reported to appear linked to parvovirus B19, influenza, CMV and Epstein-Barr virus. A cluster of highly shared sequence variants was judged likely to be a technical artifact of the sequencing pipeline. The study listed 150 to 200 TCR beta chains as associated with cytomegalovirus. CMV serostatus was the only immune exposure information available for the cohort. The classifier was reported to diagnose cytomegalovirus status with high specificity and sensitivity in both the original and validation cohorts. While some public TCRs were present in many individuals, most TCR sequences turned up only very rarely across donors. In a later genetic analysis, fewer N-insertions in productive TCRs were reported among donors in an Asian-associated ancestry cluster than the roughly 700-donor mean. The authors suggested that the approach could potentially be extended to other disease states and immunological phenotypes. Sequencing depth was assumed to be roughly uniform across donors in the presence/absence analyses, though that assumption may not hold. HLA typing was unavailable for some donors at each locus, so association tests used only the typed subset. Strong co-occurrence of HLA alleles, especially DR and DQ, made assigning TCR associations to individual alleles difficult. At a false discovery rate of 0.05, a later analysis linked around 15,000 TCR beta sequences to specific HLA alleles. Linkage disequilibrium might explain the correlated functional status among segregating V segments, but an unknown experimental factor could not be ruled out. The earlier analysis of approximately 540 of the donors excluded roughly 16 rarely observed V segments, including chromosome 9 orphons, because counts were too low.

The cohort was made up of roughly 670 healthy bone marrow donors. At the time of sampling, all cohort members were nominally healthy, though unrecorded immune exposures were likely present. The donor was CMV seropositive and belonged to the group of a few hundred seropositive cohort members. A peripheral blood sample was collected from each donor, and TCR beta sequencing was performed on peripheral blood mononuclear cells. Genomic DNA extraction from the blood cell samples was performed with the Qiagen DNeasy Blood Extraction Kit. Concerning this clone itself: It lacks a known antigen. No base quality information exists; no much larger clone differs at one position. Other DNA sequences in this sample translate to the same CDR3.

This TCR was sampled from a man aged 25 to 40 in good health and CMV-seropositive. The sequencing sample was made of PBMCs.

Here is the DNA: TGTGCCAGCAGTGAATGGGGTGGACAGGGTTGGACCGAAGCTTTCTTT. This yields the protein CASSEWGGQGWTEAFF. Rearrangement joined TRBV2 to TRBJ1-1, with 8 bases matching TRBD1. Trimming takes 2 bases off V and 8 bases off J; junction bases not matched to a gene: 13. From a lookup of the germline V gene, CDR1 and CDR2 are SNHLY and FYNNEI. Its CDR3 holds 16 amino acids, cysteine through phenylalanine. CDR3 DNA only is kept here, 48 bases in frame from base 1.